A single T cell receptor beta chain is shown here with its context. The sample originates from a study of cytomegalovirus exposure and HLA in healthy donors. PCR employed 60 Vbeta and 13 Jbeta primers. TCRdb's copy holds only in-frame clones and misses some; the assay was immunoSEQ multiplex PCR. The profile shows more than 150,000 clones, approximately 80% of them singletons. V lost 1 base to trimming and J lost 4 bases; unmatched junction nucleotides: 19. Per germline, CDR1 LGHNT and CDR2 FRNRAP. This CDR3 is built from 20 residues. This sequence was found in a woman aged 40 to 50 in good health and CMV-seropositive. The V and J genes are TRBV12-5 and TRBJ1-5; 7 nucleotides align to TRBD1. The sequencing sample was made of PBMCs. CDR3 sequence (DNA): TGTGCTAGTGGTTTGGACCCGAAACAACCCGACAGGGCGATTAATCAGCCCCAGCATTTT. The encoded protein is CASGLDPKQPDRAINQPQHF.